This T cell receptor (beta chain) was recorded in a study of T cells in Graves' hyperthyroidism and ophthalmopathy. The study's findings and limits: A model of 13 V-J features distinguished ophthalmopathy from stable hyperthyroidism.

Remarks on this clonotype: Its antigen is unknown.

Researchers took RNA transcripts and amplified the TCR beta CDR3 regions from them. Researchers ran a first-round RT-PCR on the TCR CDR3 using the HTBI primer set. TCRdb re-analysed the multiplex PCR reads in MiXCR, keeping a single row per CDR3 protein. The table lists around 350,000 distinct CDR3 sequences, approximately 19% of them singletons. Looked up from germline, CDR1 is MNHEY and CDR2 is SVGEGT. CDR3 length: 15 residues. Trimming left V 0 bases short and J 6 bases short, with 12 bases between. The sequence came from a woman aged 18 to 35 with Graves' hyperthyroidism. Sequenced sample: blood. The gene calls are TRBV6-2 or TRBV6-3 and TRBJ1-5, with D possibly TRBD1 on 5 matching bases. The CDR3 sequence: CASSYSTALVQPQHF. The CDR3, as DNA: TGTGCCAGCAGTTACTCGACAGCACTGGTTCAGCCCCAGCATTTT.